The T cell receptor beta chain under discussion was sequenced for a study of post-analysis software for immune sequencing data. Study information: Several disease courses (relapsing-remitting, secondary progressive and progressive-relapsing) of multiple sclerosis were included. Study results and limitations: Among roughly five TRBV segments more frequent in patients than controls were TRBV5-6, TRBV5-1 and TRBV20-1. Comparison with controls showed significantly lower normalized Chao1 diversity in multiple sclerosis patients.

Unique molecular identifiers were built into the TCR beta cDNA libraries. TCRdb used MiXCR to reprocess the PCR reads, holding one entry per CDR3 protein. The table shows some 890,000 distinct CDR3 sequences, with 53% occurring only once. Per the germline V gene, CDR1 is SGHTA and CDR2 is FQGNSA. Trimming removed 3 bases at V and 5 bases at J, with 12 bases between. The CDR3 is made up of 14 amino acids. Regarding this clonotype: The antigen remains undetermined.

The rearrangement uses TRBV7-2 and TRBJ2-3; D is perhaps TRBD2 (6 bases). The source material was blood. The sequence was obtained from a girl aged 5-17 years with multiple sclerosis. CDR3 region: CASSFQAGGDTQYF. CDR3 bases: TGTGCCAGCAGCTTTCAGGCCGGGGGAGATACGCAGTATTTT.